This T cell receptor beta chain was captured by sequencing in a study of cytomegalovirus exposure and HLA in healthy donors. Study as a whole: The 120 validation repertoires matched the 666 first-cohort repertoires in platform, a later analysis reported.

Measured with immunoSEQ multiplex PCR; TCRdb has only the in-frame clones, and not every one. The sample carries about 220,000 clones, around nine tenths recorded once. This CDR3 is 13 amino acids long. Germline V gene sequence: CDR1 MNHNS, CDR2 SASEGT. The ends were cut back, 1 base at V and 6 bases at J, with 10 bases in the middle. Study-level results: Most sequenced TCRs were rare (though some public TCRs occurred in many donors).

Note on this clone: The antigen is unknown.

The receptor comes from a woman between 18 and 29 years old in good health and CMV-seronegative. The sequenced material came from PBMCs. The J gene is TRBJ2-7, the V gene TRBV6-1; no firm D call. CDR3 DNA sequence: TGTGCCAGCAGTGAAGACTTCAGGATCGAGCAGTACTTC. It encodes CASSEDFRIEQYF.